This entry lists 14 T cell receptor beta chains sequenced from one sample in a study of control samples from healthy donors and cancer patients. Generated by immunoSEQ multiplex PCR, the TCRdb table keeps only in-frame clones and is missing some. The sample yields some 220,000 clones, roughly 94% seen once. Sequencing was carried out using blood. The receptors originated from a man aged 50 to 60 in good health.

The chain is built from TRBV20-1 and TRBJ1-1; D not certain. CDR1 and CDR2 (germline): DFQATT, SNEGSKA (reference sequence). V was cut by 5 bases and J by 10 bases, with 11 bases left in between. CDR3 length: 10 amino acids. The CDR3 DNA follows: TGCAGTGCTGCGGCCGGGGTAGCTTTCTTT. Residues: CSAAAGVAFF.

The chain couples TRBV29-1 to TRBJ2-6; D is possibly TRBD1 (6 bases). CDR1 is SQVTM, CDR2 ANQGSEA, per germline. The CDR3 length is 14 residues. V lost 7 bases, J lost 2 bases, and 12 bases lay in between. The CDR3 DNA follows: TGCAGCGCAGAAGGACAGCCTGGGGCCAACGTCCTGACTTTC. Translating gives CSAEGQPGANVLTF.

The gene calls are TRBV6-6 and TRBJ2-1; D perhaps matches TRBD1 (6 bases). Between the trimmed V and J ends, which lost 10 bases and 4 bases, there was a span of 20 bases. There are 15 residues in the CDR3. Germline V lookup: CDR1 MNHNY, CDR2 SVGAGI (reference sequence). CDR3 coding DNA: TGTGCCACCGGACCCGGGCAGGGGCCATACAATGAGCAGTTCTTC. As protein: CATGPGQGPYNEQFF.

The CDR3 bases are TGTGCCAGCAGTTTATTCGTGAGTAGGGAGGGATATAATGGCTACACCTTC. This gives the protein CASSLFVSREGYNGYTF. V is TRBV28 and J is TRBJ1-2, with unresolved D. The CDR3 spans 17 residues. Germline assignment: CDR1 MDHEN and CDR2 SYDVKM. V was cut by 1 base and J by 6 bases, with 21 bases left in between.

The CDR3 sequence: CASLADEQFF. The DNA of the CDR3 is TGCGCCAGTCTAGCCGATGAGCAGTTCTTC. This rearrangement joins TRBV5-1 to TRBJ2-1; the D gene is possibly TRBD2 (5 bases). The CDR3 sequence is 10 residues long. V lost 8 bases and J lost 8, with 8 bases in between. Germline loops: CDR1 SGHRS, CDR2 YFSETQ.

This clone was picked up a small number of times. V usage is TRBV28 and J usage is TRBJ1-2, with 9 bases fitting TRBD1. Germline assignment: CDR1 MDHEN and CDR2 SYDVKM. With 3 bases clipped from V and 6 bases from J, the junction kept 11 bases outside the gene matches. CDR3 size: 16 residues. The CDR3 loop is CASSFGGTGNLNGYTF. CDR3 DNA sequence: TGTGCCAGCAGTTTCGGGGGGACAGGGAACCTTAATGGCTACACCTTC.

For this clone: Other DNA sequences of this sample code for an identical CDR3. The rearrangement joins TRBV5-1 to TRBJ1-5, with D perhaps TRBD1 (5 bases). Trimming took 0 bases from V and 1 from J, leaving 8 bases between them. The CDR3 has 15 amino acids. CDR1 SGHRS and CDR2 YFSETQ come from the germline V gene. This chain's CDR3 is CASSLDGTSNQPQHF. In nucleotides, the CDR3 is TGCGCCAGCAGCTTGGATGGGACCAGCAATCAGCCCCAGCATTTT.

V and J are TRBV9 and TRBJ2-7, with D possibly TRBD2 on 6 matching bases. The V end was cut by 0 bases, the J end by 2 bases, with 12 bases between. Germline V gene lookup returns CDR1 SGDLS and CDR2 YYNGEE. This CDR3 has 15 amino acids. CDR3 DNA: TGTGCCAGCAGCGTAGGGCAAGGGAGGACCTACGAGCAGTACTTC. As protein: CASSVGQGRTYEQYF.

This clone was seen a single time. The chain couples TRBV19 to TRBJ2-1, with 8 bases identical to TRBD2. V shed 7 bases, J shed 0 bases, and the junction held 5 bases outside the gene matches. The CDR3 has 15 residues. The germline CDR1 and CDR2 sequences are LNHDA and SQIVND (reference sequence). The CDR3, as DNA: TGTGCCAGTAAATTAGCGGGGAGCTCCTACAATGAGCAGTTCTTC. It yields the protein CASKLAGSSYNEQFF.

Only a few counts were recorded for this clone. In nucleotides, the CDR3 is TGTGCCAGCAGCTTGGACGGGACAGGGTTTCAGCCCCAGCATTTT. Translating gives CASSLDGTGFQPQHF. The J gene is TRBJ1-5, the V gene TRBV5-5; 9 bases line up with TRBD1. Germline trimming cut 0 bases from V and 6 bases from J; bases unmatched to any gene: 4. Germline V gives CDR1 SGHKS, CDR2 YYEKEE (reference sequence). The CDR3 covers 15 residues. Complete variable domain (other parts from reference TRBV5-5 and TRBJ1-5): DAGVTQSPTHLIKTRGQQVTLRCSPISGHKSVSWYQQVLGQGPQFIFQYYEKEERGRGNFPDRFSARQFPNYSSELNVNALLLGDSALYLCASSLDGTGFQPQHFGDGTRLSIL.

V and J are TRBV27 and TRBJ2-7, with D perhaps given as TRBD1 or TRBD2 (5 bases each). V lost 2 bases to trimming and J lost 6 bases, with 20 bases between them. Germline CDR1 is MNHEY and CDR2 is SMNVEV (reference sequence). The CDR3 contains 16 residues. The CDR3 nucleotides are TGTGCCAGCAGTTTAGATCGCCGCAGGGACCTATGCGAGCAGTACGTC. It specifies CASSLDRRRDLCEQYV.

A word on this clone: A junction end diverges from the germline sequence, so it may reflect a read error. Written as DNA, the CDR3 is TGTGCCAGCAGCCAAGCGCGGGGGATATCCTACAATGGGCAGTTCTTC. Residues: CASSQARGISYNGQFF. V usage is TRBV3-1 (or the pseudogene TRBV3-2) and J usage is TRBJ2-1; 7 bases are a match to TRBD2. Per the germline V gene, CDR1 is LGHDT and CDR2 is YNNKEL (reference sequence). There are 16 residues in the CDR3.

The J gene is TRBJ1-1, the V gene TRBV12-5; D gene uncertain. This CDR3 region has 13 residues. V was clipped by 5 bases and J by 4 bases, with 11 bases between them. Germline V gene lookup returns CDR1 LGHNT and CDR2 FRNRAP. CDR3 sequence: CASGPNLGTEAFF. Written as DNA, the CDR3 is TGTGCTAGTGGTCCCAACCTGGGCACTGAAGCTTTCTTT.

The rearrangement uses TRBV5-1 and TRBJ2-3; no definite D call. Trimming stripped 5 bases from V and 0 bases from J, with 10 bases between. The V gene's germline CDR1 is SGHRS and CDR2 YFSETQ. The CDR3 is 14 residues long. The CDR3 region has the DNA TGCGCCAGCAGTGGTCAATCCAGCACAGATACGCAGTATTTT. Residues: CASSGQSSTDTQYF.